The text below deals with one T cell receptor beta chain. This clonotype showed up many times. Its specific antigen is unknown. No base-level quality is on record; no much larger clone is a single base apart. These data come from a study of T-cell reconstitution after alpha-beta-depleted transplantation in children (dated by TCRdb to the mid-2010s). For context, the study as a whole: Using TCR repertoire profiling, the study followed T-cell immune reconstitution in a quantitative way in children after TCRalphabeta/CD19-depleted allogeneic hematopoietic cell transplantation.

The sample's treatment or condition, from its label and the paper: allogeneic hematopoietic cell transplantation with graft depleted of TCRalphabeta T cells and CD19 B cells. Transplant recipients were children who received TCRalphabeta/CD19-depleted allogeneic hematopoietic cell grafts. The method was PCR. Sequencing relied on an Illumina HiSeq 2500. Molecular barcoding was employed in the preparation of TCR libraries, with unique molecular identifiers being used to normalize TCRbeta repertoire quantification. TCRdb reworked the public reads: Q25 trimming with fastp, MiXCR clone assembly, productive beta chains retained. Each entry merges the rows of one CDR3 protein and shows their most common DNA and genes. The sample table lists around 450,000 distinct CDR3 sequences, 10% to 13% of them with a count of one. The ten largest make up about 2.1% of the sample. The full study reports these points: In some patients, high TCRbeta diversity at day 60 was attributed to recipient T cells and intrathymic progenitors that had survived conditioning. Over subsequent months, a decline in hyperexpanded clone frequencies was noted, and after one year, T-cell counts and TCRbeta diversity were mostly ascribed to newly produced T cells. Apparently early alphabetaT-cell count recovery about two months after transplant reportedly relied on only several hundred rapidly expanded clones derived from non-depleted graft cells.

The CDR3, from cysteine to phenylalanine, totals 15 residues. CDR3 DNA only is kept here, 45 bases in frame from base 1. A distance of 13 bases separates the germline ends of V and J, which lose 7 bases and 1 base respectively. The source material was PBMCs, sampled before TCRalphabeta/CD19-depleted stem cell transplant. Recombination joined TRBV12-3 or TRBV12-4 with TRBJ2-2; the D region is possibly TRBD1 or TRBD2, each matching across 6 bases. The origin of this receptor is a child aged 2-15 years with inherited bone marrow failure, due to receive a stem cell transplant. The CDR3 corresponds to CASTQRGVNTGELFF. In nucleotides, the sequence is TGTGCCAGCACCCAGAGGGGGGTGAACACCGGGGAGCTGTTTTTT.